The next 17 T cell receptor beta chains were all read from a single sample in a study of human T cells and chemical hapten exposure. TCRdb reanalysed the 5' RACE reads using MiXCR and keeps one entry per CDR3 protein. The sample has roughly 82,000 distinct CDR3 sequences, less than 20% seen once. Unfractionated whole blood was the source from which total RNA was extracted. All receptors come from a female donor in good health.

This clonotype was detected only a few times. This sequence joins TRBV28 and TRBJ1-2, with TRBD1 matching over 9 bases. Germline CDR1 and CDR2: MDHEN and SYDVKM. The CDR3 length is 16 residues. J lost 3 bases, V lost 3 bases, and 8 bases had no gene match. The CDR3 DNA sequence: TGTGCCAGCAGTTTTAGGGGACAGGGTTTGGACTATGGCTACACCTTC. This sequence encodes CASSFRGQGLDYGYTF.

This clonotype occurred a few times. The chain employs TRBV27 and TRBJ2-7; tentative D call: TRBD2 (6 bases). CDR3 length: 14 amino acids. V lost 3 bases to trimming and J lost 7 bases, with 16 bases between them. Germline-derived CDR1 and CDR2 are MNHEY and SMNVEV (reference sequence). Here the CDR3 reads CASSLGLTLAEQYF. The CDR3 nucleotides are TGTGCCAGCAGTTTGGGACTTACGTTAGCGGAGCAGTACTTC.

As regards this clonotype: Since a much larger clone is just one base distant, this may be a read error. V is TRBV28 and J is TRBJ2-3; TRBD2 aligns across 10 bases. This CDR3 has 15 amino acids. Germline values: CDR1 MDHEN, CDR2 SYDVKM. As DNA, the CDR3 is TGTACCAGCAGGGTAGCGGGGGGCCTCACAGATACGCAGTATTTT. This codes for CTSRVAGGLTDTQYF.

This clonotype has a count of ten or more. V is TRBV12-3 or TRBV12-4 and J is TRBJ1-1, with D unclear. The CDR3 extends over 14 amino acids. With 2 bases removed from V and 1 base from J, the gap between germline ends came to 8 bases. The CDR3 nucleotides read TGTGCCAGCAGTTTAAGACACGCGAACACTGAAGCTTTCTTT. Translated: CASSLRHANTEAFF.

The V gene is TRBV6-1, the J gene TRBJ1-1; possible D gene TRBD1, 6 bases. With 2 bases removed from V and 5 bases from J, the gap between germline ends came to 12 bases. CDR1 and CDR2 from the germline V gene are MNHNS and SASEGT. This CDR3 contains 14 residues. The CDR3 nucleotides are TGTGCCAGCAGTGAAATGACAGGATGGACTGAAGCTTTCTTT. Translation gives CASSEMTGWTEAFF.

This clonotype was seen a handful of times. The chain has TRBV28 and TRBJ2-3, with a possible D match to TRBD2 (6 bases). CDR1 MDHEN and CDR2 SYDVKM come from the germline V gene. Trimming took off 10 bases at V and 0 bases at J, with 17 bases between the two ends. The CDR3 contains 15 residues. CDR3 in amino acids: CATRRLGTSTDTQYF. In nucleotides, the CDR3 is TGTGCCACCCGACGACTGGGGACTAGCACAGATACGCAGTATTTT. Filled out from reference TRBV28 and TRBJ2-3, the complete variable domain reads DVKVTQSSRYLVKRTGEKVFLECVQDMDHENMFWYRQDPGLGLRLIYFSYDVKMKEKGDIPEGYSVSREKKERFSLILESASTNQTSMYLCATRRLGTSTDTQYFGPGTRLTVL.

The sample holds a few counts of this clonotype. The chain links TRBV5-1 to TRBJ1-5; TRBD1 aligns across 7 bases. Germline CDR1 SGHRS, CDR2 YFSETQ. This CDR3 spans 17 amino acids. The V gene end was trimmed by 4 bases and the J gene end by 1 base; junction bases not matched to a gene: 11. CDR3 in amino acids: CASSPGQQLGSNQPQHF. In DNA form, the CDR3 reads TGCGCCAGCAGCCCGGGACAGCAGCTGGGGAGCAATCAGCCCCAGCATTTT.

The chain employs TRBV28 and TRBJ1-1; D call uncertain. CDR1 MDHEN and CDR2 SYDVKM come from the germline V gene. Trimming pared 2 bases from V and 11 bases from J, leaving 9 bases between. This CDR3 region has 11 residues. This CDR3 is CASSLGSHAFF. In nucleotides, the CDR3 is TGTGCCAGCAGTTTAGGTTCCCACGCTTTCTTT.

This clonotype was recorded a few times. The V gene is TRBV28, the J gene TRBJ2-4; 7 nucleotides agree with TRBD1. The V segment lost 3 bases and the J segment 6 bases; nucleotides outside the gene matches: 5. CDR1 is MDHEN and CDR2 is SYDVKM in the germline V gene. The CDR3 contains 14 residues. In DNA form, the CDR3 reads TGTGCCAGCAGTTTGTCGGGACAGACAAACATTCAGTACTTC. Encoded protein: CASSLSGQTNIQYF.

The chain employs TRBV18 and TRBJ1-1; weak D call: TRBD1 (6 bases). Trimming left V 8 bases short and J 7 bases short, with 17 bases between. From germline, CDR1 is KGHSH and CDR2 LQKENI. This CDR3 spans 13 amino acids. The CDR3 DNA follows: TGTGCCAGCAAAGCAGGGGTAAAATTTGAAGCTTTCTTT. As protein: CASKAGVKFEAFF.

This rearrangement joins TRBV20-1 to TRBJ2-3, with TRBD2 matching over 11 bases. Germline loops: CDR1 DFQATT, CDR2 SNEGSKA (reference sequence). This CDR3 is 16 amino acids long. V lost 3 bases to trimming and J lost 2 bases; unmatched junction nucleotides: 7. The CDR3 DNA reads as TGCAGTGCTAGTCGGCTAGCGGGGGGTCCCACAGATACGCAGTATTTT. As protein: CSASRLAGGPTDTQYF.

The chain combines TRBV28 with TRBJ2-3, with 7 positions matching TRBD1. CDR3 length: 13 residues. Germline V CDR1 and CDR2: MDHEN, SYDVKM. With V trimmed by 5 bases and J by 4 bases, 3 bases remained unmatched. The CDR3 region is CASSRQGPDTQYF. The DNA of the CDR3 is TGTGCCAGCAGTCGACAGGGCCCAGATACGCAGTATTTT.

CDR3 residues: CATSALAGVRNEQFF. The DNA for the CDR3 is TGTGCCACCAGTGCTCTAGCGGGGGTTCGGAATGAGCAGTTCTTC. V and J are TRBV24-1 and TRBJ2-1; 10 nucleotides agree with TRBD2. There are 15 residues in the CDR3. From germline, CDR1 is KGHDR and CDR2 SFDVKD. Unmatched junction bases numbered 7, after V lost 5 bases and J lost 7 bases.

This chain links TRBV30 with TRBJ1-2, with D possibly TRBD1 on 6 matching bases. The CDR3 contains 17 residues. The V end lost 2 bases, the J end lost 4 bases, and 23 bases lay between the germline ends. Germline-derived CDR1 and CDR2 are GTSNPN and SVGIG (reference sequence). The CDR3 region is CAWSPWGPNLAAYGYTF. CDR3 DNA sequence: TGTGCCTGGAGTCCCTGGGGGCCGAACTTAGCGGCCTATGGCTACACCTTC.

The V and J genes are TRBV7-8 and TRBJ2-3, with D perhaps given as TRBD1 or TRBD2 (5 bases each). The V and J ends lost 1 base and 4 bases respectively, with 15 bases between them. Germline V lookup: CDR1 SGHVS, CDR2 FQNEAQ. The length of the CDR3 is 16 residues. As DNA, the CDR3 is TGTGCCAGCAGCTTAGGAGGGGTGATGAGGGCAGATACGCAGTATTTT. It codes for CASSLGGVMRADTQYF.

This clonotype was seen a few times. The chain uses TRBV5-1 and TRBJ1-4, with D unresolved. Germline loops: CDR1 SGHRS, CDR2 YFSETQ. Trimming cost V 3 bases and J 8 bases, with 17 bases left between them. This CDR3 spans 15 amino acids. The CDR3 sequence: CASSYNSGRGEKLFF. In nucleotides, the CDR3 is TGCGCCAGCAGCTACAACAGCGGGCGAGGGGAAAAACTGTTTTTT. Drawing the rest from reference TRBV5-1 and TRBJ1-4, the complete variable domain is KAGVTQTPRYLIKTRGQQVTLSCSPISGHRSVSWYQQTPGQGLQFLFEYFSETQRNKGNFPGRFSGRQFSNSRSEMNVSTLELGDSALYLCASSYNSGRGEKLFFGSGTQLSVL.

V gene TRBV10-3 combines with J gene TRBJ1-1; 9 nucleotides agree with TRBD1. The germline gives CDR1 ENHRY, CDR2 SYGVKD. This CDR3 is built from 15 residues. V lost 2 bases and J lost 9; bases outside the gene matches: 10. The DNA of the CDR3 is TGTGCCATCAGTGAGCGAGGTGGACAGGGGTTGCAAGCTTTCTTT. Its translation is CAISERGGQGLQAFF.